The clone carrying this TCR beta chain was picked up a small number of times. Its target is unknown. CDR3 size: 15 residues. Deletions cut 4 bases from V and 6 bases from J, with 16 bases between. In germline, CDR1 is SGHDT, CDR2 YYEEEE. This specimen comes from a study of cytomegalovirus exposure and HLA in healthy donors. Use of 60 Vbeta and 13 Jbeta primers characterized the PCR. Sequenced by immunoSEQ multiplex PCR; TCRdb stores in-frame clones only, minus some. The data show 100,000 to 120,000 clones, approximately 12% seen once. Study-wide results and limits: Segments of the TCR beta V type were, in most cases, productive about 87% or about 30% of the time in an earlier analysis. The records held CMV serostatus as the only immune exposure information.

This sequence was found in a man between 35 and 55 years old in good health and CMV-seropositive. Sequenced sample: PBMCs. The V gene is TRBV5-6, the J gene TRBJ2-2; D not certain. The CDR3 sequence: CASSPGFSFAGELFF. The CDR3 region has the DNA TGTGCCAGCAGCCCCGGTTTCTCTTTTGCCGGGGAGCTGTTTTTT.